The rows below give T cell receptor beta chains drawn from one sample of a study of CD8 T cells in Susac syndrome. TCRdb processed the immunoSEQ multiplex PCR reads anew with MiXCR; each CDR3 protein has one entry. In the table there are 160,000 or so distinct CDR3 sequences, 93% of which are singletons. The specimen sequenced was CD4+ T cells from PBMCs. The receptors were sampled from a human donor in good health. CDR3s include the opening cysteine and the closing phenylalanine or tryptophan. Fields, in order: V gene, D gene, clone size, J gene, CDR3 protein, CDR3 DNA. The D gene is left open where the match is weak. Not all rows give a size; the values are once, few, many and, for expanded clones, a class.

TRBV7-2,NA,NA,TRBJ2-7,CASSLFFYEQYF,TGTGCCAGCAGCTTATTTTTCTACGAGCAGTACTTC
TRBV10-3,NA,NA,TRBJ2-7,CAIGRATSYEQYF,TGTGCCATCGGGCGGGCTACTTCCTACGAGCAGTACTTC
TRBV6-5,NA,NA,TRBJ1-2,CASTWTPSYGYTF,TGTGCCAGCACTTGGACTCCCAGCTATGGCTACACCTTC
TRBV9,NA,few,TRBJ2-7,CASSVTGNSYEQYF,TGTGCCAGCAGCGTAACAGGAAACTCCTACGAGCAGTACTTC
TRBV5-1,NA,few,TRBJ1-1,CASSLAENTEAFF,TGTGCCAGCTCACTCGCAGAGAACACTGAAGCTTTCTTT
TRBV12-3/TRBV12-4,TRBD1,NA,TRBJ2-1,CASSSRQGYNEQFF,TGTGCCAGCAGTTCGAGACAGGGCTACAATGAGCAGTTCTTC
TRBV4-1,NA,NA,TRBJ1-5,CASSQGLSYQQPQHF,TGCGCCAGCAGCCAAGGATTAAGCTACCAACAGCCCCAGCATTTT
TRBV19,TRBD1,NA,TRBJ1-1,CAGQGADTEAFF,TGTGCCGGACAGGGGGCGGACACTGAAGCTTTCTTT
TRBV27,TRBD2,NA,TRBJ2-1,CASQRGTYNEQFF,TGTGCCAGTCAGCGGGGTACCTACAATGAGCAGTTCTTC
TRBV4-1,NA,NA,TRBJ1-5,CASSQGVAQPQHF,TGCGCCAGCAGCCAAGGCGTTGCGCAGCCCCAGCATTTT
TRBV7-9,TRBD2,NA,TRBJ2-1,CASSPRQASGGSSVNEQFF,TGTGCCAGCAGCCCCAGACAGGCTAGCGGGGGTTCCTCCGTCAATGAGCAGTTCTTC
TRBV7-3,NA,NA,TRBJ2-3,CASSFGAMADTQYF,TGTGCCAGCAGCTTCGGGGCTATGGCAGATACGCAGTATTTT
TRBV4-1,NA,NA,TRBJ1-2,CASRHSVAISNYGYTF,TGCGCCAGCAGACACTCTGTTGCTATTTCGAACTATGGCTACACCTTC
TRBV12-3/TRBV12-4,TRBD1,NA,TRBJ2-7,CASSRSYRGSEQYF,TGTGCCAGCAGCCGAAGTTACAGGGGCTCCGAGCAGTACTTC
TRBV7-8,TRBD2,NA,TRBJ2-1,CASSLGTSGSYNEQFF,TGTGCCAGCAGCTTAGGGACTAGCGGGTCCTACAATGAGCAGTTCTTC
TRBV24-1,NA,NA,TRBJ2-3,CATSDPTSTDTQYF,TGTGCCACCAGTGACCCCACCTCAACAGATACGCAGTATTTT
TRBV29-1,NA,once,TRBJ2-3,CSIKGFYTTDTQYF,TGCAGCATTAAGGGTTTCTATACTACAGATACGCAGTATTTT
TRBV9,NA,NA,TRBJ2-6,CASSVGGGDGANVLTF,TGTGCCAGCAGCGTAGGAGGAGGTGATGGGGCCAACGTCCTGACTTTC
TRBV6-2/TRBV6-3,NA,NA,TRBJ1-5,CASKSRGDQPQHF,TGTGCCAGCAAGTCGAGGGGGGATCAGCCCCAGCATTTT
TRBV6-5,NA,few,TRBJ2-3,CASSYSGGAGDTQYF,TGTGCCAGCAGTTACAGTGGGGGGGCCGGAGATACGCAGTATTTT
TRBV2,NA,NA,TRBJ2-2,CASSDFGELFF,TGTGCCAGCAGTGATTTCGGGGAGCTGTTTTTT
TRBV6-6,TRBD1,NA,TRBJ1-5,CASTLRGTGANQPQHF,TGTGCCAGCACCCTCCGAGGCACAGGGGCCAATCAGCCCCAGCATTTT
TRBV5-4,NA,once,TRBJ2-5,CASSFSRDGETQYF,TGTGCCAGCAGCTTCTCCAGGGACGGCGAGACCCAGTACTTC
TRBV27,NA,NA,TRBJ2-7,CASSLRDRRSPYEQHF,TGTGCCAGCAGTTTACGCGACAGGCGCTCCCCCTACGAGCAGCACTTC